The rows below give T cell receptor beta chains drawn from one sample of a study of PD-1 blockade in classical Hodgkin lymphoma. Clones were sequenced by immunoSEQ multiplex PCR, and TCRdb holds only the in-frame ones, with some missing. This repertoire shows approximately 21,000 clones, around nine tenths found once; its top ten account for about 6.8%. Sequenced: CD8+ T cells from blood. The receptors come from a human donor with classical Hodgkin lymphoma. Each CDR3 is given with its conserved first and last residue. The D gene is left open where the match is weak. Part of the rows lack a size; the others show once, few, many or a class for expanded clones.

TRBV5-1	.	TRBD2	TRBJ2-7	CASSFGSSGSGEQYF	TGCGCCAGCAGCTTCGGCAGTAGCGGGTCGGGGGAGCAGTACTTC
TRBV13	.	TRBD2	TRBJ2-5	CASKDGGGETQYF	TGTGCCAGCAAGGATGGCGGGGGTGAGACCCAGTACTTC
TRBV29-1	.	.	TRBJ1-1	CSVVRGDKNTEAFF	TGCAGCGTTGTAAGGGGCGATAAGAACACTGAAGCTTTCTTT
TRBV4-1	.	.	TRBJ1-4	CASSQEPDWGGEKLFF	TGCGCCAGCAGCCAAGAGCCGGATTGGGGTGGGGAAAAACTGTTTTTT
TRBV7-8	.	.	TRBJ1-2	CASSPSFDGDFGYTF	TGTGCCAGCAGCCCCAGCTTCGATGGGGACTTTGGCTACACCTTC
TRBV27	.	.	TRBJ2-3	CASSLSRSPQYF	TGTGCCAGCAGTTTATCACGAAGTCCGCAGTATTTT
TRBV5-6	.	.	TRBJ2-1	CASSLPWIAFTSQNEQFF	TGTGCCAGCAGCTTGCCCTGGATAGCGTTCACGTCGCAGAATGAGCAGTTCTTC
TRBV6-4	few	TRBD2	TRBJ2-1	CASSEGPGGHNEQFF	TGTGCCAGCAGTGAAGGACCGGGGGGGCACAATGAGCAGTTCTTC
TRBV7-9	.	TRBD1	TRBJ2-2	CASSLRDRGTGELFF	TGTGCCAGCAGCTTGCGGGACAGGGGCACCGGGGAGCTGTTTTTT
TRBV9	once	.	TRBJ2-3	CASSQGGQLISITDTQYF	TGTGCCAGCAGCCAAGGGGGGCAGCTCATATCAATCACAGATACGCAGTATTTT
TRBV4-3	.	.	TRBJ1-5	CASSQDGMGNQPQHF	TGCGCCAGCAGCCAAGATGGGATGGGGAATCAGCCCCAGCATTTT
TRBV7-7	.	.	TRBJ2-5	CASSYRAEQETQYF	TGTGCCAGCAGCTATAGGGCAGAACAAGAGACCCAGTACTTC
TRBV7-2	.	TRBD2	TRBJ2-7	CASSIFFGGGYEQYF	TGTGCCAGCAGTATTTTTTTCGGCGGGGGGTACGAGCAGTACTTC
TRBV11-2	.	.	TRBJ1-1	CASSFGTRAGGTEAFF	TGTGCCAGCAGCTTTGGGACAAGGGCCGGAGGGACTGAAGCTTTCTTT
TRBV9	.	.	TRBJ1-2	CASSVVLTEVPNYGYTF	TGTGCCAGCAGCGTAGTCCTTACGGAAGTTCCTAACTATGGCTACACCTTC
TRBV2	.	TRBD1	TRBJ2-2	CASRTGQGGTGELFF	TGTGCCAGCAGGACCGGACAGGGAGGCACCGGGGAGCTGTTTTTT
TRBV2	.	TRBD1	TRBJ2-5	CASSEDRGYQETQYF	TGTGCCAGCAGTGAAGACAGGGGGTACCAAGAGACCCAGTACTTC
TRBV30	.	.	TRBJ1-1	CAWSSWGNTEAFF	TGTGCCTGGAGTAGTTGGGGGAACACTGAAGCTTTCTTT
TRBV27	.	.	TRBJ2-4	CASSLGRVNIQYF	TGTGCCAGCAGTTTGGGACGGGTTAACATTCAGTACTTC
TRBV18	.	TRBD1	TRBJ2-5	CASSPSQGASETQYF	TGTGCCAGCTCACCGTCTCAGGGGGCCTCAGAGACCCAGTACTTC
TRBV5-1	.	.	TRBJ2-7	CASSSGGGAAYYEQYF	TGCGCCAGCAGCTCCGGGGGCGGAGCGGCGTACTACGAGCAGTACTTC
TRBV2	.	TRBD2	TRBJ2-1	CASSHRRLAEVYNEQFF	TGTGCCAGCAGCCACCGCAGACTAGCGGAAGTTTACAATGAGCAGTTCTTC
TRBV11-3	.	.	TRBJ2-7	CASSHAICGRRNYEQYF	TGTGCCAGCAGTCATGCCATCTGCGGCAGACGAAACTACGAGCAGTACTTC
TRBV5-1	.	TRBD1	TRBJ2-7	CASSGGQLGDEQYF	TGCGCCAGCAGCGGGGGACAGCTGGGCGACGAGCAGTACTTC
TRBV9	.	.	TRBJ1-2	CASSGRGFGYTF	TGTGCCAGCAGCGGAAGAGGTTTTGGCTACACCTTC
TRBV15	once	.	TRBJ1-1	CATSRVSIFTEAFF	TGTGCCACCAGCAGAGTATCGATATTCACTGAAGCTTTCTTT
TRBV25-1	.	.	TRBJ1-4	CASSEYLGREGIEKLFF	TGTGCCAGCAGTGAATATTTGGGCCGGGAGGGAATTGAAAAACTGTTTTTT
TRBV15	.	.	TRBJ1-1	CATSRALFHGDTEAFF	TGTGCCACCAGCAGAGCCCTTTTCCACGGGGACACTGAAGCTTTCTTT
TRBV7-9	.	TRBD1	TRBJ1-2	CASSSSDRGYGYTF	TGTGCCAGCAGCTCGTCAGACAGGGGCTATGGCTACACCTTC
TRBV27	.	.	TRBJ2-7	CASSFVRTGHEQYF	TGTGCCAGCAGTTTCGTTCGGACCGGGCACGAGCAGTACTTC
TRBV7-3	.	.	TRBJ1-1	CASLPGHNMNTEAFF	TGTGCCAGCTTACCGGGACATAACATGAACACTGAAGCTTTCTTT
TRBV10-3	.	.	TRBJ2-7	CAISELAYEQYF	TGTGCCATCAGTGAGCTGGCCTACGAGCAGTACTTC
TRBV10-3	.	.	TRBJ2-1	CAISESAAGPYNEQFF	TGTGCCATCAGTGAGTCTGCAGCGGGTCCCTACAATGAGCAGTTCTTC